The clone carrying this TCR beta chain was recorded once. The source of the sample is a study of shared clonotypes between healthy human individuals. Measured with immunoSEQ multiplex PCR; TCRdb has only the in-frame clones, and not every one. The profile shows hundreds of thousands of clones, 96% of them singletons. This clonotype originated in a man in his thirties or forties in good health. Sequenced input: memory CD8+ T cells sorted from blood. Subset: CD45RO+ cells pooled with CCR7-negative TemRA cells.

For the CDR3, the DNA is TGCGCCAGCAGCCCAGGGGGCGGGAGGACCACAGATACGCAGTATTTT. It yields the protein CASSPGGGRTTDTQYF. V usage is TRBV4-1 and J usage is TRBJ2-3, with D perhaps TRBD1 or TRBD2 (8 bases each). The CDR3 length is 16 residues. Between the trimmed V and J ends, which lost 4 bases and 2 bases, there was a span of 16 bases. Germline CDR1 MGHRA, CDR2 YSYEKL.